This paragraph reports one T cell receptor (beta chain). Which antigen it targets is not known. Base quality data are lacking; no much larger clone is found one base away. The data were taken from a study of CD8 T cells in ankylosing spondylitis (dated by TCRdb to between 2016 and 2019). Concerning the study at large: To find TCR variants linked to disease, the study profiled T cell receptor beta repertoires in ankylosing spondylitis patients and healthy donors. The whole study cohort included some 100 healthy donors and 25 ankylosing spondylitis patients. Samples of peripheral blood were taken, and for ankylosing spondylitis patients, synovial fluid was collected as well. The research as a whole found: According to the report, matched synovial fluid samples from ankylosing spondylitis patients were significantly enriched for the disease-linked clones. Some motif variants had previously been reported in the synovial fluid and blood of reactive arthritis patients, which suggests shared mechanisms of disease initiation. The disease-linked clones had a CD8+ phenotype and were found at relatively low frequencies in peripheral blood. Blood from ankylosing spondylitis patients appeared to be characterized by a TCR beta motif composed of about eight highly homologous amino acid variants.

The CDR3 numbers 13 residues from cysteine through phenylalanine. The DNA shown is the 39-base CDR3, in frame from base 1. The germline V gene specifies SGHTA as CDR1 and FQGNSA as CDR2. Trimming at the junction amounts to 5 bases on V and 4 bases on J, and the germline ends lie 11 bases apart. These reads were obtained on an Illumina HiSeq 2500. Quantitative 5'-RACE with molecular barcodes was used to prepare TCR beta libraries. As for the original processing: A new computational method based on a probabilistic model of VDJ rearrangement was used to identify disease-linked TCR variants. TCRdb cleaned the public reads at Q25 with fastp, built clones with MiXCR and kept in-frame beta chains. All rows with the same CDR3 protein become a single entry with the most common DNA and genes. Clone size and V and J calls follow TCRdb, not the original study. Counted in this sample were fewer than 500,000 distinct CDR3 sequences; approximately 26% of them appeared once. The ten largest clones capture 0.89% of the sample.

The specimen was blood, either unsorted or a sorted T cell fraction (not recorded which). The rearranged chain carries TRBV7-2 and TRBJ1-2; TRBD1 is possibly the D segment (6 matching bases). The sequence derives from a male donor with ankylosing spondylitis. CDR3 loop: CASSKEGVYGYTF. In nucleotide form, the sequence is TGTGCCAGCAGCAAAGAGGGGGTCTATGGCTACACCTTC.